These T cell receptor beta chains were read from a single sample in a study of T cells in Graves' hyperthyroidism and ophthalmopathy. TCRdb called the multiplex PCR reads again in MiXCR, with one record for every CDR3 protein. The sample includes a few hundred thousand distinct CDR3 sequences, around a sixth of them seen just once. What was sequenced was blood. Every receptor here comes from a woman between 25 and 40 years old with Graves' hyperthyroidism. CDR3s include the opening cysteine and the closing phenylalanine or tryptophan. D genes are given only for firm matches. Clone size appears in some rows only: once, few, many, or a class for an expanded clone.

>TRBV19|TRBJ2-7|-|-
CASSAAGLPSYEQYF
>TRBV11-3|TRBJ2-5|many|-
CASSIHSGGGETQYF
>TRBV30|TRBJ1-5|-|TRBD1
CAWSRDRDHLSNQPQHF
>TRBV19|TRBJ2-2|-|-
CASRRPPPAGELFF
>TRBV29-1|TRBJ2-1|-|TRBD2
CSVPVLSSGYNEQFF
>TRBV28|TRBJ2-7|-|TRBD2
CASSFWEGQYF
>TRBV6-1|TRBJ2-7|many|-
CASSASPTLTYEQYF
>TRBV30|TRBJ2-3|many|-
CAWSDRTTHTDTQYF
>TRBV19|TRBJ1-2|-|-
CASSPERTGLFGNYGYTF
>TRBV7-9|TRBJ2-7|many|TRBD2
CASSRGSPGYEQYF
>TRBV5-5|TRBJ2-7|many|TRBD2
CASSFTLGLAYEQYF
>TRBV6-1|TRBJ2-3|-|-
CASTPDPGVGTDTQYF
>TRBV6-1|TRBJ1-4|few|TRBD1
CASSDDRQGGLEEKLFF
>TRBV12-3/TRBV12-4|TRBJ1-1|many|TRBD1
CASSRTGGSTEAFF
>TRBV19|TRBJ2-7|-|-
CASSQPGHDYEQYF
>TRBV19|TRBJ2-1|few|-
CASSIALGTSYNEQFF
>TRBV30|TRBJ1-1|many|TRBD1
CAWRSGQVLAWGEAFF
>TRBV4-1|TRBJ2-3|-|TRBD2
CASSQGLAGVWSTDTQYF
>TRBV19|TRBJ2-7|-|TRBD1
CASSPRTGSVDEQYF
>TRBV9|TRBJ2-6|-|-
CASTRASGANVLTF
>TRBV20-1|TRBJ1-1|many|-
CSARLKNTEAFF
>TRBV9|TRBJ1-1|-|TRBD1
CASSARGQGTEAFF
>TRBV24-1|TRBJ1-5|few|TRBD1
CATSRQGENWHF